Sequencing of this T cell receptor (beta chain) was carried out in a study of blood T cell repertoires in COVID-19. The overall study: Researchers got acute and convalescent COVID-19 samples from the United States, Italy and Spain. T cells, B-cell-depleted T cells, or PBMCs provided the cDNA or gDNA that served as material.

Authors' analysis steps: Counts of nucleated cells, estimated from reference gene primer amplification, were obtained. Assay: immunoSEQ multiplex PCR; the TCRdb copy retains only in-frame clones and omits some. V and J calls and clone size are given by that table; D and trimming were obtained from the DNA. The data contain 15,000 to 20,000 clones, approximately 90% of them seen just once; the ten biggest clones take up about 7.8%. V shed 0 bases and J 4 bases; nucleotides not matched to a gene: 4. Germline V gene data show CDR1 as SGHTA and CDR2 as FQGTGA. This CDR3 is built from 16 residues. The chain links TRBV7-3 to TRBJ2-1, with 9 bases matching TRBD1. Sequenced material: peripheral blood. This receptor was taken from a woman in her sixties or seventies with active COVID-19. The DNA of the CDR3 is TGTGCCAGCAGCTTAACTGGGGGACAGGGATACAATGAGCAGTTCTTC. It yields the protein CASSLTGGQGYNEQFF.